This T cell receptor beta chain derives from a study of T cell responses to AZD1222 COVID-19 vaccine. Study-wide results and limits: The donors showed a predominance of white British ancestry and of females, with possible underestimation of clonal diversity.

Trimming at V came to 9 bases and at J to 3 bases, leaving 3 bases not matched to a gene. This CDR3 contains 14 residues. Per the germline V gene, CDR1 is KGHDR and CDR2 is SFDVKD. TCRdb keeps only in-frame clones here, not all; method: immunoSEQ multiplex PCR. The data contain about 140,000 clones, about 88% of them singletons. As to this clone: Its antigen is unknown.

The rearrangement joins TRBV24-1 to TRBJ2-3, with 12 bases aligning to TRBD1. The receptor was isolated from an adult in good health. This material consisted of peripheral blood, taken on day 0 of AZD1222 vaccination. The CDR3 sequence: CATGTGGQTDTQYF. For the CDR3, the DNA is TGTGCCACCGGGACAGGGGGCCAGACAGATACGCAGTATTTT.